One and the same sample provided the 19 T cell receptor beta chains below, sequenced in a study of the immune and genomic landscape of osteosarcoma. The post-treatment osteosarcoma tumors were primary, local recurrence or metastasis specimens from poor-prognosis patients. Libraries were prepared by immunoSEQ multiplex PCR; TCRdb keeps only in-frame clonotypes and omits some of them. The table lists 10,000 to 12,000 clones, over 55% of them singletons. Input material: osteosarcoma tumor tissue from the lung. The receptors were gathered from a human donor with osteosarcoma.

The chain links TRBV7-3 to TRBJ2-1, with 9 bases lining up with TRBD1. CDR1 and CDR2 (germline): SGHTA, FQGTGA. This CDR3 comprises 15 residues. V lost 4 bases and J lost 10; bases outside the gene matches: 11. CDR3 amino acids: CASSSSGQGYLEQFF. Written as DNA, the CDR3 is TGTGCCAGCAGCTCATCGGGACAGGGTTATTTGGAGCAGTTCTTC.

The J gene is TRBJ2-7, the V gene TRBV6-1, with D maybe TRBD2 (5 bases). Per the germline V gene, CDR1 is MNHNS and CDR2 is SASEGT. Trimming left V 7 bases short and J 7 bases short, with 20 bases between. This CDR3 is built from 14 residues. The CDR3 DNA reads TGTGCCAGCATCGAAGAGGGCGCCCCGGGGGAGCAGTACTTC. Residues: CASIEEGAPGEQYF.

V and J are TRBV30 and TRBJ1-3; no firm D call. Between the trimmed V and J ends, which lost 0 bases and 4 bases, there was a span of 16 bases. Germline CDR1 reads GTSNPN; CDR2 reads SVGIG (reference sequence). The CDR3 runs 16 residues. The DNA of the CDR3 is TGTGCCTGGAGTGTAGTCCCCCAAGGTTCCGGAAACACCATATATTTT. Residues: CAWSVVPQGSGNTIYF.

In its sample, this clone was seen once. DNA of the CDR3: TGCGCCAGCAGCCAAGATAGGCTAGCGGGAGGAGGGGCCCAGTACTTC. Amino acids: CASSQDRLAGGGAQYF. The chain is built from TRBV4-1 and TRBJ2-5, with 11 nucleotides matching TRBD2. The CDR3 is 16 amino acids. Per the germline V gene, CDR1 is MGHRA and CDR2 is YSYEKL. Trimming at V came to 0 bases and at J to 9 bases, leaving 9 bases not matched to a gene.

The rearrangement links TRBV15 to TRBJ1-1; TRBD1 might be the D (6 bases). The CDR3 is 14 amino acids. Trimming cost V 5 bases and J 0 bases, with 10 bases left between them. Germline CDR1 and CDR2: LNHNV and YYDKDF (reference sequence). CDR3 sequence (DNA): TGTGCCACCAGCGGTGGACAGATGAACACTGAAGCTTTCTTT. Translating gives CATSGGQMNTEAFF.

This clone has just a few counts. This chain's CDR3 is CASSEAGTGGAEQYF. The DNA for the CDR3 is TGTGCCAGCAGTGAAGCCGGGACAGGGGGCGCCGAGCAGTACTTC. The chain recombines TRBV6-1 with TRBJ2-7, with 12 bases matching TRBD1. CDR3 length: 15 residues. Trimming removed 0 bases from V and 6 bases from J; junction bases left unmatched: 3. CDR1 is MNHNS and CDR2 is SASEGT in the germline V gene.

V gene TRBV21-1 combines with J gene TRBJ2-1. TRBV21-1 is a pseudogene locus. The CDR3 spans 12 residues. The CDR3 bases are TGTGCCAGCAGCAAGCACTACAATGAGCAGTTCTTC. Amino acid sequence: CASSKHYNEQFF.

In the case of this clone: A junction end diverges from the germline sequence, so it may reflect a read error. The chain couples TRBV10-3 to TRBJ2-5; possibly TRBD1 for D (7 bases). This CDR3 is 17 amino acids long. The V gene's germline CDR1 is ENHRY and CDR2 SYGVKD. CDR3 coding DNA: TGTGCCAGCAGTGGACTAACAGGGGCTAGGGTCCAAGAGACCCAGTACTTC. Its translation: CASSGLTGARVQETQYF.

The chain combines TRBV9 with TRBJ2-1; D is possibly TRBD2 (6 bases). The CDR3 is 14 amino acids. The germline V gene encodes CDR1 SGDLS and CDR2 YYNGEE. With 2 bases removed from V and 8 bases from J, the gap between germline ends came to 14 bases. Written as DNA, the CDR3 is TGTGCCAGCAGCGTCGGGGGAGTGGGCGATGAGCAGTTCTTC. This sequence encodes CASSVGGVGDEQFF.

V is TRBV10-3 and J is TRBJ1-5; D ambiguous. Trimming took off 10 bases at V and 1 base at J, with 11 bases between the two ends. The CDR3 runs to 13 residues. Germline V gene lookup returns CDR1 ENHRY and CDR2 SYGVKD. The CDR3 protein is CATQQKSNQPQHF. The CDR3 region has the DNA TGTGCCACACAACAGAAAAGCAATCAGCCCCAGCATTTT.

Details on this clone: In the same sample, other DNA sequences code for this CDR3. This chain uses TRBV14 with TRBJ1-2, with TRBD1 as a possible D gene (5 bases). Between the trimmed V and J ends, which lost 1 base and 2 bases, there was a span of 5 bases. This CDR3 is 13 amino acids long. The germline gives CDR1 SGHDN, CDR2 FVKESK. The CDR3 nucleotides read TGTGCCAGCAGCCAAGGGGGCAACTATGGCTACACCTTC. This gives the protein CASSQGGNYGYTF.

The chain couples TRBV4-2 to TRBJ2-5; 11 nucleotides align to TRBD2. Germline-derived CDR1 and CDR2 are LGHNA and YNFKEQ. The CDR3 is made up of 16 amino acids. V was pared by 5 bases and J by 5 bases, with 10 bases of the junction left unmatched. CDR3 in amino acids: CASSLEAASGRETQYF. The CDR3 DNA reads as TGTGCCAGCAGCTTGGAGGCCGCTAGCGGGAGGGAGACCCAGTACTTC.

V and J are TRBV10-3 and TRBJ1-4; D is undetermined. The V gene lost 2 bases and the J gene lost 3 bases, with 7 bases spanning the gap. Looked up from germline, CDR1 is ENHRY and CDR2 is SYGVKD. There are 14 residues in the CDR3. The CDR3 here is CAISEQVSNEKLFF. CDR3 DNA: TGTGCCATCAGTGAGCAGGTTTCTAATGAAAAACTGTTTTTT.

The chain recombines TRBV7-8 with TRBJ2-1; 7 bases fit TRBD1. Germline V gene data show CDR1 as SGHVS and CDR2 as FQNEAQ. The CDR3 is 14 amino acids. J gave up 9 bases and V 8 bases, and 13 bases lay outside the gene matches. CDR3 in amino acids: CASETGLSMGEQFF. CDR3 DNA sequence: TGTGCCAGCGAGACAGGGCTATCAATGGGTGAGCAGTTCTTC. Filled out from reference TRBV7-8 and TRBJ2-1, the complete variable domain reads GAGVSQSPRYKVAKRGQDVALRCDPISGHVSLFWYQQALGQGPEFLTYFQNEAQLDKSGLPSDRFFAERPEGSVSTLKIQRTQQEDSAVYLCASETGLSMGEQFFGPGTRLTVL.

By frequency in the sample, this clone is medium-sized. The chain joins TRBV9 to TRBJ1-2, with TRBD1 matching 12 bases. Germline assignment: CDR1 SGDLS and CDR2 YYNGEE. V gave up 3 bases and J gave up 7 bases; unmatched junction bases: 4. The CDR3 extends over 14 amino acids. This CDR3 is CASSGGQGAGGYTF. In DNA form, the CDR3 reads TGTGCCAGCAGCGGGGGACAGGGGGCAGGTGGCTACACCTTC.

The rearrangement uses TRBV5-1 and TRBJ1-2, with TRBD1 matching 7 bases. This CDR3 is built from 18 residues. The V gene's germline CDR1 is SGHRS and CDR2 YFSETQ. V lost 3 bases to trimming and J lost 0 bases; unmatched junction nucleotides: 14. The CDR3 here is CASSSLTGTEDANYGYTF. CDR3 nucleotide sequence: TGCGCCAGCAGCTCCCTTACCGGGACAGAGGATGCTAACTATGGCTACACCTTC. Based on the CDR3 plus reference TRBV5-1 and TRBJ1-2, the full variable domain is KAGVTQTPRYLIKTRGQQVTLSCSPISGHRSVSWYQQTPGQGLQFLFEYFSETQRNKGNFPGRFSGRQFSNSRSEMNVSTLELGDSALYLCASSSLTGTEDANYGYTFGSGTRLTVV.

This sequence joins TRBV27 and TRBJ2-3; TRBD2 agrees at 8 bases. The CDR3 extends over 13 amino acids. CDR1 is MNHEY, CDR2 SMNVEV, per germline (reference sequence). V was pared by 5 bases and J by 10 bases, with 8 bases of the junction left unmatched. CDR3 sequence (DNA): TGTGCCAGCAGTGGGACTAGAAGTTTGTCGCAGTATTTT. Translation: CASSGTRSLSQYF.

This chain links TRBV5-6 with TRBJ2-7, with D possibly being TRBD1 (6 bases). The germline V gene has CDR1 SGHDT and CDR2 YYEEEE. The CDR3 contains 13 residues. Between the trimmed V and J ends, which lost 0 bases and 9 bases, there was a span of 13 bases. CDR3 protein: CASSLAQGLRQYF. CDR3 DNA sequence: TGTGCCAGCAGCTTGGCCCAGGGGTTAAGGCAGTACTTC.

The chain uses TRBV29-1 and TRBJ2-5, with no clear D. Germline lookup yields CDR1 SQVTM and CDR2 ANQGSEA. The V end lost 7 bases, the J end lost 7 bases, and 13 bases lay between the germline ends. The CDR3 extends over 11 amino acids. CDR3 coding DNA: TGCAGCGCCGAAGCCGGGCGGACCCAGTACTTC. As protein: CSAEAGRTQYF.